Sequencing of this T cell receptor beta chain was carried out in a study of T cells in Graves' hyperthyroidism and ophthalmopathy. Overall study results and limits: Researchers found most expanded thyroid clonotypes above 0.001 in blood as well.

Using over 8.5 ml of fresh peripheral blood, PBMCs were prepared. The length of the CDR3 is 15 residues. Germline CDR1 reads PRHDT; CDR2 reads FYEKMQ (reference sequence). V was clipped by 7 bases and J by 0 bases; unmatched bases: 1. TCR beta CDR3 region amplification was performed from RNA transcripts. Carried out on the TCR CDR3, a first-round RT-PCR used the HTBI primer set. A single record per CDR3 protein comes from TCRdb applying MiXCR to the multiplex PCR reads. Of hundreds of thousands of distinct CDR3 sequences listed, about 15% were seen once; the top ten hold 4.5% to 6%. The sample holds one count of this clonotype. Its cognate antigen is unknown.

This sequence originates from a woman in her twenties or thirties with Graves' hyperthyroidism that later progressed to Graves' ophthalmopathy. The rearrangement uses TRBV13 and TRBJ2-1, with 12 bases lining up with TRBD2. Material for sequencing was blood. CDR3 in DNA: TGTGCCAGCAAACTAGCGGGGGGCTCCTACAATGAGCAGTTCTTC. Its translation is CASKLAGGSYNEQFF. Drawing the rest from reference TRBV13 and TRBJ2-1, the complete variable domain is AAGVIQSPRHLIKEKRETATLKCYPIPRHDTVYWYQQGPGQDPQFLISFYEKMQSDKGSIPDRFSAQQFSDYHSELNMSSLELGDSALYFCASKLAGGSYNEQFFGPGTRLTVL.